This T cell receptor beta chain was sequenced in a study of HIV-infected patients and healthy controls. Reverse transcription used roughly 450 ng RNA and constant-region primers for alpha and beta. Using multiplexing indices, alpha and beta chain libraries were generated apart by chain-specific third strand synthesis. TCRdb reanalysed the 5' RACE reads using MiXCR and keeps one entry per CDR3 protein. The sample lists approximately 25,000 distinct CDR3 sequences, 8.5% occurring once. No cell fractionation was done, so the repertoire covers all unsorted peripheral blood T cells. The V and J ends lost 0 bases and 2 bases respectively, with 17 bases between them. The CDR3 runs 18 residues. CDR1 and CDR2 (germline): MNHEY, SVGEGT. Within the sample, this clonotype is medium-sized.

Material for sequencing was blood. This sequence was found in an adult in good health. The chain links TRBV6-2 or TRBV6-3 to TRBJ2-1, with D hard to call. CDR3 in DNA: TGTGCCAGCAGTTACTCGGGCGAACCATCCAGAGCCTACAATGAGCAGTTCTTC. This encodes CASSYSGEPSRAYNEQFF.